Described below is a single TCR beta chain sequence and its context. This sample was taken from a study of shared T cell receptors in the human thymus. Profiled with immunoSEQ multiplex PCR; TCRdb holds only in-frame clones, not every one. The data hold some 700,000 clones, with around 87% observed a single time. Germline V CDR1 and CDR2: GTSNPN, SVGIG (reference sequence). V was shortened by 1 base and J by 5 bases, with 8 bases between the two germline ends. CDR3 size: 13 residues. These data were also filed under a second study, of human thymus T cells. That source adds: Thymic tissue was derived from resections collected during corrective heart surgery. Thymic as well as blood repertoires seemed to favor certain V and J genes unevenly.

The V gene is TRBV30, the J gene TRBJ1-4; D gene uncertain. This receptor was identified in a boy in the first two years of life with a congenital heart defect. The sequencing input was thymocytes. For the CDR3, the DNA is TGTGCCTGGAGTGACAGATCCAATGAAAAACTGTTTTTT. Protein product: CAWSDRSNEKLFF.